The 2 T cell receptor beta chains below come from one sample, sequenced in a study of CD8 T cells in Susac syndrome. RNA, at roughly 0.5 to 1 ug, was reverse transcribed with random hexamers. TCRdb independently ran MiXCR on the immunoSEQ multiplex PCR reads; one entry per CDR3 protein. The data contain 240,000 or so distinct CDR3 sequences, almost 97% of them singletons. The sequenced sample was CD4+ T cells from PBMCs. The receptor source for this set is a human donor with Susac syndrome.

The chain couples TRBV28 to TRBJ1-3, with D unclear. Germline V lookup: CDR1 MDHEN, CDR2 SYDVKM. Trimming cost V 2 bases and J 1 base, with 9 bases left between them. The CDR3 is made up of 15 amino acids. The CDR3 is CASSLGLTSGNTIYF. The DNA of the CDR3 is TGTGCCAGCAGTTTAGGGCTAACTTCTGGAAACACCATATATTTT.

The CDR3 nucleotides are TGCAGCGTTGTAGACAGAACGAACACTGAAGCTTTCTTT. Translation: CSVVDRTNTEAFF. The V and J genes are TRBV29-1 and TRBJ1-1; D is perhaps TRBD1 (5 bases). V lost 4 bases and J lost 1, with 10 bases in between. The CDR3 has 13 residues. Per germline, CDR1 SQVTM and CDR2 ANQGSEA. The full variable domain, rest sourced from reference TRBV29-1 and TRBJ1-1, is SAVISQKPSRDICQRGTSLTIQCQVDSQVTMMFWYRQQPGQSLTLIATANQGSEATYESGFVIDKFPISRPNLTFSTLTVSNMSPEDSSIYLCSVVDRTNTEAFFGQGTRLTVV.